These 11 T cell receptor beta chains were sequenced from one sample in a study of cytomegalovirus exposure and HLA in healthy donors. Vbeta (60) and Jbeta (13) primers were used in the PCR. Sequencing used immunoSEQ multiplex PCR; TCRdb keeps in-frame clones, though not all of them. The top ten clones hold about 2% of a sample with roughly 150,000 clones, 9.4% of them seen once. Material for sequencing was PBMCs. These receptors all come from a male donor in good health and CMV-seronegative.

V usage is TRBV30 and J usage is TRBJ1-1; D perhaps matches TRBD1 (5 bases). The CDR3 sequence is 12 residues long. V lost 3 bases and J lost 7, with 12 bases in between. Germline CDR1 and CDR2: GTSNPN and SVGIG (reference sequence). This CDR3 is CAWSLSRGEAFF. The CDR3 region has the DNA TGTGCCTGGAGCCTTAGTAGGGGTGAAGCTTTCTTT.

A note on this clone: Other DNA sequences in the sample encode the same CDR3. CDR3 nucleotide sequence: TGTGCCAGTAGTATAAGGACCAGGGAACAGCCCCAGCATTTT. It encodes CASSIRTREQPQHF. V gene TRBV19 combines with J gene TRBJ1-5; D might be TRBD1 (5 bases). CDR3 size: 14 residues. Trimming removed 2 bases at V and 7 bases at J, with 12 bases between. Germline loops: CDR1 LNHDA, CDR2 SQIVND (reference sequence).

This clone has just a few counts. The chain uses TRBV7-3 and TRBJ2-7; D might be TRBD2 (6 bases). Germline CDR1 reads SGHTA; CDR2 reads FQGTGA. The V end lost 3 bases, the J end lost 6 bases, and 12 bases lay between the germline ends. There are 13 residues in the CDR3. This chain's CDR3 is CASSLLDGGEQYF. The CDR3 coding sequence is TGTGCCAGCAGCTTGCTCGACGGGGGCGAGCAGTACTTC. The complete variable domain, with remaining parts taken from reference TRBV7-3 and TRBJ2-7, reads GAGVSQTPSNKVTEKGKYVELRCDPISGHTALYWYRQSLGQGPEFLIYFQGTGAADDSGLPNDRFFAVRPEGSVSTLKIQRTERGDSAVYLCASSLLDGGEQYFGPGTRLTVT.

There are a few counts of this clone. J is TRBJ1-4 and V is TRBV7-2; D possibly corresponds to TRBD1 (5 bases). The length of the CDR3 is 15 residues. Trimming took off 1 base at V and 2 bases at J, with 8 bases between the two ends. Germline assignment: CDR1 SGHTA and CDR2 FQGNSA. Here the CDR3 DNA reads TGTGCCAGCAGCTTAGGGGCAGGGACTAATGAAAAACTGTTTTTT. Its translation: CASSLGAGTNEKLFF.

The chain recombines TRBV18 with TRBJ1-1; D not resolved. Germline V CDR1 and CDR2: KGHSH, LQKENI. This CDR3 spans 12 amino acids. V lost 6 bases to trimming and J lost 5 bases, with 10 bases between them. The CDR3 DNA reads TGTGCCAGCTCGTACGAGAGGACTGAAGCTTTCTTT. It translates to CASSYERTEAFF.

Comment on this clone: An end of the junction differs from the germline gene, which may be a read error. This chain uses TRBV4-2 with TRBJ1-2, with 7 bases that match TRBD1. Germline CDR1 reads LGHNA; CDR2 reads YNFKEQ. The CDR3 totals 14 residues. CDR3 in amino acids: CASRQETGSYGYTF. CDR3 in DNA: TGTGCCAGCAGACAAGAGACAGGGTCCTATGGCTACACCTTC.

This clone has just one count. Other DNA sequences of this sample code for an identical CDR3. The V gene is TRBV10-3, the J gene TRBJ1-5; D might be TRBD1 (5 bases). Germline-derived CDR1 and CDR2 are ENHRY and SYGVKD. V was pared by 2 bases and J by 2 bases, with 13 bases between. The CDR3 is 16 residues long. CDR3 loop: CAISESQGGGNQPQHF. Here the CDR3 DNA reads TGTGCCATCAGTGAGAGTCAGGGAGGAGGCAATCAGCCCCAGCATTTT.

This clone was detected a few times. CDR3 DNA: TGTGCCAGCAGTTTATTTTCGGACACTGAAGCTTTCTTT. As protein: CASSLFSDTEAFF. J is TRBJ1-1 and V is TRBV28; D is ambiguous. Germline loops: CDR1 MDHEN, CDR2 SYDVKM. The CDR3 consists of 13 residues. V was trimmed by 1 base and J by 3 bases, leaving 6 bases between them.

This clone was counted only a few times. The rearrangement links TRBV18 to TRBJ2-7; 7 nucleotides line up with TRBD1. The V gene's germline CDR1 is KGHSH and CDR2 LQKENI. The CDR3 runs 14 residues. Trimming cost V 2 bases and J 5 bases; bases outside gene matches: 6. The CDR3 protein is CASSPSGTANEQYF. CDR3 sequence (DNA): TGTGCCAGCTCACCATCCGGGACAGCCAACGAGCAGTACTTC.

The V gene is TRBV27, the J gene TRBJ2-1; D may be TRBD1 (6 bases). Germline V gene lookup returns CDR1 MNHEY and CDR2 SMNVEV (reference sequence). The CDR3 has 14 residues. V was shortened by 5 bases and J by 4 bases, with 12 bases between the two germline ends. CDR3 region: CASSLTGRYNEQFF. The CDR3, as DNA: TGTGCCAGCAGTCTGACAGGTCGGTACAATGAGCAGTTCTTC.

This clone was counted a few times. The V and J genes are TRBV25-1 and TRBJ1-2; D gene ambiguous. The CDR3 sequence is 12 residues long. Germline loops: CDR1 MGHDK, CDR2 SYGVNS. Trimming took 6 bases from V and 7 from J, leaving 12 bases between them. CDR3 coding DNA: TGTGCCAGCAGCCTTTCCGACACTGGCTACACCTTC. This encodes CASSLSDTGYTF.